This T cell receptor (beta chain) was recovered during a study of cytomegalovirus exposure and HLA in healthy donors. Study as a whole: The approximately 120 validation repertoires were reported in a later analysis to have been generated on the same platform as the approximately 700 first-cohort repertoires.

Clones were sequenced by immunoSEQ multiplex PCR, and TCRdb holds only the in-frame ones, with some missing. The sample contains 95,000 to 120,000 clones, about 94% of which appear only once. The CDR3 consists of 15 residues. Trimming took off 4 bases at V and 0 bases at J, with 10 bases between the two ends. Germline V gene lookup returns CDR1 MNHEY and CDR2 SVGAGI. V is TRBV6-5 and J is TRBJ1-5, with D uncertain. Sample: PBMCs. This TCR derives from a young woman in good health and CMV-seronegative. CDR3 loop: CASSSTWSSNQPQHF. The DNA of the CDR3 is TGTGCCAGCAGTTCCACATGGAGTAGCAATCAGCCCCAGCATTTT.